These T cell receptor beta chains were read from a single sample in a study of blood T cell repertoires in COVID-19. The assay was immunoSEQ multiplex PCR, and TCRdb's table has in-frame clones only and misses some. Here the sample spans about 200,000 clones, around 90% being singletons. Sequenced input: peripheral blood. The receptor source for this set is a man aged 60 to 75 with active or convalescent COVID-19. CDR3s leave out the opening cysteine and the closing phenylalanine or tryptophan.

v_gene | CDR3aa
TRBV5-6 | ASSFSGQGQETQY
TRBV5-1 | ASNSLRDRGPYEQF
TRBV9 | ASSDDRGYTDTQY
TRBV5-8 | ASSLNRQGGNQPQH
TRBV2 | ASSETGDLNTEAF
TRBV7-8 | ASSFEQGAINQPQH
TRBV2 | ASSEGGISSF
TRBV2 | ASSQLAGLTDTQY
TRBV7-9 | ASSSGWTSRGNTEAF
TRBV15 | ATSPGFRDEQY
TRBV6-5 | ASSYSYGTPPPEAF
TRBV6-6 | ASSYGTAMADTQY
TRBV18 | ASSPKAGGLEF
TRBV29-1 | SVETGQYNEQF
TRBV5-6 | ASSQNRGRRSYEQY
TRBV10-3 | AISYRTDRNYGYT
TRBV15 | ATSREFGGYEQY
TRBV5-1 | ASSLLNAGAGNTIY
TRBV27 | ASSPGTGLYGYT
TRBV5-1 | ASSLAQAQETQY
TRBV5-6 | ASSLRHNTEAF
TRBV5-1 | ASSSDGTGNQPQH
TRBV3-1/TRBV3-2 | ASSPRGSGRRGYT
TRBV24-1 | ATSETSYNEQF
TRBV19 | ASSIGRALNEKLF
TRBV21-1 | ASTGDSNEAF
TRBV5-1 | ASSPGQGYGYT
TRBV27 | ASSPRVTGVGNEQF
TRBV5-1 | ASSPSTGNYEQY
TRBV18 | ASSPTGDVGSPLH
TRBV4-1 | ASSQALRGTYNEQF
TRBV6-5 | ASSYGGARLSGYT
TRBV18 | ASSPSLGTAGLEQY
TRBV24-1 | ATRDRGADTQY
TRBV5-1 | ASSLRGGQSEQF
TRBV2 | ASGGTATTNEKLF
TRBV11-2 | ASSLVTQGNYGYT
TRBV12-3/TRBV12-4 | ASSLLQGNEQF
TRBV7-7 | ASSLVQNSPLH
TRBV5-1 | ASSFSGTANEKLF
TRBV12-5 | ASGPTSSLYGYT
TRBV6-1 | ASSEDRVMPQH
TRBV19 | ASSIGGGGLREKTQY
TRBV5-1 | ASSRQGGDTEAF
TRBV6-6 | ASLKGAGGKNIQY
TRBV18 | ASSLSQGITGELF
TRBV11-2 | ASSQLGRGTTYNEQF
TRBV29-1 | SVGQVNGNTIY
TRBV5-1 | ASSLTGDSPLH
TRBV6-5 | ASSYSQYTEAF
TRBV11-2 | ASSNSRRGYNEQF